What follows describes a single TCR beta chain. Original processing methods: Reference gene primer amplification yielded estimated nucleated cell counts. Produced via immunoSEQ multiplex PCR; TCRdb's table is partial and in-frame only. V and J calls and clone size come straight from that table; D and trimming were deduced from the DNA. The sample gives around 290,000 clones, 80% to 90% of which show up once; 4.6% is in the top ten. This record belongs to a study of blood T cell repertoires in COVID-19. Study background: Samples of COVID-19 (acute and convalescent) were obtained from the United States, Italy and Spain. In each case, the material was cDNA or gDNA derived from T cells, B-cell-depleted T cells, or PBMCs.

The source is a man aged 35 to 55 with acute or convalescent COVID-19. What was sequenced was peripheral blood.

CDR3 sequence reads: CASSLTIGQGSNNEQFF. CDR3 DNA sequence: TGTGCCAGCAGCTTGACGATAGGACAGGGGTCGAACAATGAGCAGTTCTTC. This chain connects TRBV5-8 to TRBJ2-1; 9 nucleotides line up with TRBD1. J was trimmed by 5 bases and V by 1 base; bases with no gene match: 10. From germline, CDR1 is SGHTS and CDR2 YDEGEE. The CDR3 has 17 amino acids.